Below are 9 T cell receptor beta chains sequenced from a single sample in a study of Ad26.COV2.S vaccination and SARS-CoV-2 variants. Clones were read by immunoSEQ multiplex PCR, and TCRdb kept only the in-frame ones, dropping some. Of about 220,000 clones in the sample, roughly 90% were seen once. Treatment given: about 20 received Ad26.COV2.S at low or high dose, single or two shots; several received placebo; per-sample allocation not given. After the first vaccine or placebo injection, samples were drawn on day 63. The source material was peripheral blood, sampled in a trial of Ad26.COV2.S vaccine versus placebo. Receptors were obtained from a person aged 18-60 years who received the Ad26.COV2.S COVID-19 vaccine or a placebo.

This clone appeared a few times. The chain recombines TRBV7-9 with TRBJ2-7; 10 nucleotides align to TRBD1. This CDR3 is built from 17 residues. Germline CDR1 and CDR2: SEHNR and FQNEAQ (reference sequence). J gave up 4 bases and V 4 bases, and 13 bases lay outside the gene matches. In DNA form, the CDR3 reads TGTGCCAGCAGCTCCCCGGGACAGGGGCCATTCGTATACGAGCAGTACTTC. Its protein is CASSSPGQGPFVYEQYF.

The rearrangement links TRBV12-3 or TRBV12-4 to TRBJ1-3; D is unclear. This CDR3 has 13 amino acids. Trimming shortened V by 6 bases and J by 5 bases, and 11 bases separated the two germline ends. CDR3 sequence: CASSHGLRNTIYF. CDR3 coding DNA: TGTGCCAGCAGCCACGGGCTGAGAAACACCATATATTTT.

The V gene is TRBV5-4, the J gene TRBJ2-1; TRBD2 agrees at 7 bases. The junction had 10 bases not matched to a gene; V was cut back by 4 bases and J by 6 bases. Looked up from germline, CDR1 is SGHNT and CDR2 is YYREEE (reference sequence). The CDR3 sequence is 15 residues long. CDR3 nucleotide sequence: TGTGCCAGCAGCCCCGAGGCGGGACTACCCAATGAGCAGTTCTTC. It translates to CASSPEAGLPNEQFF.

The CDR3 sequence: CASSDTGGTDTQYF. CDR3 coding DNA: TGTGCCAGCAGTGATACAGGGGGCACAGATACGCAGTATTTT. The chain joins TRBV6-4 to TRBJ2-3; 7 bases fit TRBD1. This CDR3 comprises 14 residues. J gave up 1 base and V 3 bases, and 1 base lay outside the gene matches. In germline, CDR1 is MRHNA, CDR2 SNTAGT.

This clone has just one count. The genes are TRBV10-3 and TRBJ2-7; 7 positions agree with TRBD2. Germline-derived CDR1 and CDR2 are ENHRY and SYGVKD. Trimming at V came to 6 bases and at J to 2 bases, leaving 7 bases not matched to a gene. The CDR3 consists of 14 residues. The CDR3 region is CAIRKAGPTYEQYF. CDR3 sequence (DNA): TGTGCCATCAGAAAAGCGGGGCCTACCTACGAGCAGTACTTC.

V usage is TRBV6-5 and J usage is TRBJ1-6; D is undetermined. Germline-derived CDR1 and CDR2 are MNHEY and SVGAGI. V was pared by 1 base and J by 10 bases, with 11 bases between. The CDR3 length is 14 residues. The DNA of the CDR3 is TGTGCCAGCAGTTACTTTCACGGGAAATCACCCCTCCACTTT. Residues: CASSYFHGKSPLHF.

This clone occurred a few times. The chain joins TRBV7-2 to TRBJ1-2; D remains unclear. Per the germline V gene, CDR1 is SGHTA and CDR2 is FQGNSA. The CDR3 is 15 residues long. Trimming removed 5 bases from V and 0 bases from J, with 13 bases in between. CDR3 loop: CASSPGLRANYGYTF. CDR3 nucleotides: TGTGCCAGCAGCCCGGGGTTAAGAGCTAACTATGGCTACACCTTC.

The chain uses TRBV5-8 and TRBJ2-1; perhaps TRBD2 as D (6 bases). Looked up from germline, CDR1 is SGHTS and CDR2 is YDEGEE. V shed 2 bases and J shed 5 bases, with 17 bases lying between them. This CDR3 is 16 amino acids long. CDR3 DNA: TGTGCCAGCAGCTTTGATGGAGGGGCGAGGAACAATGAGCAGTTCTTC. Translation gives CASSFDGGARNNEQFF.

The rearrangement links TRBV7-9 to TRBJ2-2; TRBD1 might be the D (6 bases). The CDR3 length is 16 residues. The germline V gene encodes CDR1 SEHNR and CDR2 FQNEAQ (reference sequence). The V end was cut by 1 base, the J end by 1 base, with 10 bases between. The CDR3 spells CASSLVGAENTGELFF. In DNA form, the CDR3 reads TGTGCCAGCAGCTTAGTGGGGGCAGAGAACACCGGGGAGCTGTTTTTT.